This entry lists 29 T cell receptor beta chains sequenced from one sample in a study of blood T cells in healthy people across ages. Together with a sample-barcoded 5' primer, a J-beta primer mix was included in a second PCR lasting about 6 to 11 cycles. One entry per CDR3 protein results from TCRdb running MiXCR on the 5' RACE reads. The profile shows nearly 1 million distinct CDR3 sequences, about 53% of them singletons. Specimen: blood. These receptors were collected from a woman aged 55-69 years in good health.

The chain has TRBV4-1 and TRBJ2-1; 10 bases fit TRBD1. V lost 1 base to trimming and J lost 8 bases; unmatched junction nucleotides: 11. The CDR3 is made up of 17 amino acids. From germline, CDR1 is MGHRA and CDR2 YSYEKL. In DNA form, the CDR3 reads TGCGCCAGCAGCCAAGGGTTGTTGGGACAGGGGCCCGATGAGCAGTTCTTC. It translates to CASSQGLLGQGPDEQFF.

This clonotype was found a few times. J is TRBJ2-4 and V is TRBV10-3; weak D call: TRBD1 (6 bases). The CDR3 consists of 15 residues. V was trimmed by 0 bases and J by 2 bases, leaving 8 bases between them. In germline, CDR1 is ENHRY, CDR2 SYGVKD. DNA for the CDR3: TGTGCCATCAGTGAGTCGACAGGTACCAAAAACATTCAGTACTTC. Translation: CAISESTGTKNIQYF.

The chain combines TRBV28 with TRBJ2-7, with a weak D call TRBD2 (6 bases). The CDR3 is 14 amino acids. Germline CDR1 and CDR2: MDHEN and SYDVKM. The V end lost 4 bases, the J end lost 4 bases, and 14 bases lay between the germline ends. This CDR3 is CASSSQGGRYEQYF. The CDR3 nucleotides are TGTGCCAGCAGTTCCCAGGGAGGAAGGTACGAGCAGTACTTC.

CDR3 nucleotides: TGCAGTGCTAGAAGGACCCTAGACACCTACGAGCAGTACTTC. This sequence encodes CSARRTLDTYEQYF. V is TRBV20-1 and J is TRBJ2-7; D ambiguous. V lost 2 bases and J lost 2, with 13 bases in between. CDR1 DFQATT and CDR2 SNEGSKA come from the germline V gene (reference sequence). CDR3 size: 14 residues.

A remark on this clonotype: Mismatch with germline at one junction end may stem from a read error. This chain connects TRBV20-1 to TRBJ2-7, with D perhaps TRBD1 or TRBD2 (5 bases each). There are 15 residues in the CDR3. CDR1 is DFQATT, CDR2 SNEGSKA, per germline (reference sequence). The chain's CDR3 is CSARGPGQVTNEQYF. The CDR3 DNA follows: TGCAGCGCTAGAGGGCCGGGGCAGGTAACTAACGAGCAGTACTTC.

In its sample, this clonotype was seen once. The chain joins TRBV2 to TRBJ2-2, with D unclear. Germline assignment: CDR1 SNHLY and CDR2 FYNNEI. CDR3 length: 13 amino acids. The V end was cut by 4 bases, the J end by 5 bases, with 8 bases between. CDR3 coding DNA: TGTGCCAGCAGTGTAGTGGTAACCGGGGAGCTGTTTTTT. Its translation is CASSVVVTGELFF.

The chain is built from TRBV4-1 and TRBJ1-3; unclear D gene. There are 15 residues in the CDR3. V was cut by 1 base and J by 0 bases, with 7 bases left in between. Germline-derived CDR1 and CDR2 are MGHRA and YSYEKL. The CDR3 reads CASSQVLSSGNTIYF. In DNA, the CDR3 is TGCGCCAGCAGCCAAGTACTGAGCTCTGGAAACACCATATATTTT.

The rearrangement joins TRBV7-2 to TRBJ1-2; maybe TRBD1 (6 bases). Germline-derived CDR1 and CDR2 are SGHTA and FQGNSA. Trimming left V 5 bases short and J 1 base short, with 11 bases between. CDR3 length equals 14 residues. This CDR3 reads CASSPYRDNYGYTF. The CDR3 nucleotides are TGTGCCAGCAGCCCCTACAGGGATAACTATGGCTACACCTTC. Together with reference TRBV7-2 and TRBJ1-2, the CDR3 gives the full variable domain: GAGVSQSPSNKVTEKGKDVELRCDPISGHTALYWYRQSLGQGLEFLIYFQGNSAPDKSGLPSDRFSAERTGGSVSTLTIQRTQQEDSAVYLCASSPYRDNYGYTFGSGTRLTVV.

This chain joins TRBV5-6 and TRBJ2-3, with 10 bases that match TRBD2. CDR1 is SGHDT and CDR2 is YYEEEE in the germline V gene. With 1 base clipped from V and 5 bases from J, the junction kept 10 bases outside the gene matches. This CDR3 contains 17 residues. The CDR3 spells CASSLRSLAGVIDTQYF. CDR3 in DNA: TGTGCCAGCAGCTTGCGCTCCCTAGCGGGAGTGATAGATACGCAGTATTTT.

This chain connects TRBV6-2 or TRBV6-3 to TRBJ1-5; 7 nucleotides match TRBD1. Germline V gives CDR1 MNHEY, CDR2 SVGEGT. V shed 3 bases, J shed 2 bases, and the junction held 4 bases outside the gene matches. The CDR3 extends over 15 amino acids. The DNA for the CDR3 is TGTGCCAGCAGTTATGAAGGGGGCGGCAATCAGCCCCAGCATTTT. The encoded protein is CASSYEGGGNQPQHF.

The chain uses TRBV11-1 and TRBJ2-3; TRBD2 matches at 10 bases. This CDR3 has 16 residues. With 5 bases clipped from V and 8 bases from J, the junction kept 13 bases outside the gene matches. CDR1 SGHAT and CDR2 FQDESV come from the germline V gene (reference sequence). The CDR3 protein is CASSPRTSGKASTQYF. CDR3 nucleotide sequence: TGTGCCAGCAGCCCACGAACTAGCGGGAAAGCGAGTACGCAGTATTTT.

The chain joins TRBV9 to TRBJ2-5; tentatively, D is TRBD2 (6 bases). The CDR3 length is 15 residues. CDR1 and CDR2 (germline): SGDLS, YYNGEE. V gave up 0 bases and J gave up 11 bases, with 20 bases separating them. This chain's CDR3 is CASSVGGGRYNEQYF. The CDR3 DNA sequence: TGTGCCAGCAGCGTAGGGGGAGGTCGGTACAATGAGCAGTACTTC.

In regard to this clonotype: At one boundary the junction diverges from the germline segment, which might be a read error. The J gene is TRBJ2-7, the V gene TRBV4-1, with no clear D. Germline-derived CDR1 and CDR2 are MGHRA and YSYEKL. The CDR3 is 13 residues long. CDR3 nucleotides: TGCACCAGCAGCCCCCGGAAGGGTTGGGAGCAGTACTTC. This translates into CTSSPRKGWEQYF.

V is TRBV7-2 and J is TRBJ2-7; the D gene is possibly TRBD2 (5 bases). The V gene lost 6 bases and the J gene lost 0 bases, with 9 bases spanning the gap. Per germline, CDR1 SGHTA and CDR2 FQGNSA. This CDR3 is built from 13 residues. The CDR3 loop is CASSSAASYEQYF. In DNA, the CDR3 is TGTGCCAGCAGTTCAGCGGCCTCCTACGAGCAGTACTTC.

V gene TRBV20-1 combines with J gene TRBJ2-7; 10 bases are a match to TRBD2. V shed 3 bases, J shed 7 bases, and the junction held 12 bases outside the gene matches. The CDR3 runs to 15 residues. Germline lookup yields CDR1 DFQATT and CDR2 SNEGSKA (reference sequence). The CDR3 reads CSASIMASGSREQYF. In DNA, the CDR3 is TGCAGTGCTAGTATCATGGCTAGCGGGAGTCGGGAGCAGTACTTC.

The chain combines TRBV5-1 with TRBJ2-3, with D perhaps matching TRBD1 (6 bases). Germline V gene lookup returns CDR1 SGHRS and CDR2 YFSETQ. V lost 2 bases and J 2 bases, leaving 15 bases between the germline ends. This CDR3 has 16 amino acids. Written as DNA, the CDR3 is TGCGCCAGCAGCTTTTCGATAGGGGGAAACACAGATACGCAGTATTTT. This encodes CASSFSIGGNTDTQYF. Drawing the rest from reference TRBV5-1 and TRBJ2-3, the complete variable domain is KAGVTQTPRYLIKTRGQQVTLSCSPISGHRSVSWYQQTPGQGLQFLFEYFSETQRNKGNFPGRFSGRQFSNSRSEMNVSTLELGDSALYLCASSFSIGGNTDTQYFGPGTRLTVL.

The chain uses TRBV12-3 or TRBV12-4 and TRBJ2-1; 7 bases agree with TRBD2. V gave up 0 bases and J gave up 7 bases; unmatched junction bases: 15. This CDR3 is 18 amino acids long. For the CDR3, the DNA is TGTGCCAGCAGTTTAGCTGGAATGGGAACTAGCGAAGGAAATGAGCAGTTCTTC. Amino acid sequence: CASSLAGMGTSEGNEQFF.

The chain links TRBV7-9 to TRBJ1-6; D is perhaps TRBD1 (6 bases). This CDR3 has 14 residues. The V end was cut by 0 bases, the J end by 14 bases, with 14 bases between. The germline V gene has CDR1 SEHNR and CDR2 FQNEAQ (reference sequence). In DNA form, the CDR3 reads TGTGCCAGCAGCTTAGCAGGGGGAGACTTAGCCCTCCACTTT. This encodes CASSLAGGDLALHF.

This chain connects TRBV2 to TRBJ2-3; D is ambiguous. The ends were cut back, 4 bases at V and 7 bases at J, with 3 bases in the middle. The CDR3 has 10 amino acids. Germline lookup yields CDR1 SNHLY and CDR2 FYNNEI. The CDR3 sequence is CASSVYTQYF. DNA for the CDR3: TGTGCCAGCAGTGTGTATACGCAGTATTTT.

In its sample, this clonotype was seen many times. V and J are TRBV29-1 and TRBJ2-5, with TRBD2 as a possible D gene (6 bases). V was cut by 6 bases and J by 3 bases, with 17 bases left in between. The germline CDR1 and CDR2 sequences are SQVTM and ANQGSEA. The CDR3 loop spans 14 amino acids. The CDR3 spells CSVHDSGREETQYF. In nucleotides, the CDR3 is TGCAGCGTCCACGATAGCGGCAGGGAAGAGACCCAGTACTTC.

The sample holds a few counts of this clonotype. The V call is TRBV4-1, the J call TRBJ2-7; TRBD1 matches at 8 bases. CDR3 size: 13 residues. The junction had 3 bases not matched to a gene; V was cut back by 8 bases and J by 0 bases. The V gene's germline CDR1 is MGHRA and CDR2 YSYEKL. DNA of the CDR3: TGCGCCAGCCCGGGACAGGCCTCCTACGAGCAGTACTTC. Translated: CASPGQASYEQYF.

The CDR3 DNA is TGCAGCGTTGACACACTTGGGACTAGAGGCAATGAGCAGTTCTTC. It specifies CSVDTLGTRGNEQFF. This sequence joins TRBV29-1 and TRBJ2-1; 8 bases are shared with TRBD2. The CDR3 has 15 residues. Per the germline V gene, CDR1 is SQVTM and CDR2 is ANQGSEA. After removal of 3 bases from V and 6 bases from J, the junction contained 10 bases not matched to a gene.

As DNA, the CDR3 is TGTGCCAGCAGCCCGGTAGGGGGGTCCTCTGGGGCCAACGTCCTGACTTTC. Translation: CASSPVGGSSGANVLTF. The J gene is TRBJ2-6, the V gene TRBV5-5, with D perhaps assigned TRBD1 or TRBD2 (6 bases each). V gave up 4 bases and J gave up 0 bases, with 14 bases separating them. This CDR3 spans 17 amino acids. Germline lookup yields CDR1 SGHKS and CDR2 YYEKEE (reference sequence). The full variable domain, completed using reference TRBV5-5 and TRBJ2-6, is DAGVTQSPTHLIKTRGQQVTLRCSPISGHKSVSWYQQVLGQGPQFIFQYYEKEERGRGNFPDRFSARQFPNYSSELNVNALLLGDSALYLCASSPVGGSSGANVLTFGAGSRLTVL.

The chain combines TRBV27 with TRBJ2-7, with 8 bases that match TRBD2. The CDR3 is 12 residues long. V lost 6 bases and J lost 5; bases outside the gene matches: 3. Germline loops: CDR1 MNHEY, CDR2 SMNVEV (reference sequence). CDR3 sequence (DNA): TGTGCCAGCAGAAGCGGGAGCGACGAGCAGTACTTC. Translation: CASRSGSDEQYF.

CDR3 in amino acids: CASRRTGGYQPQHF. The DNA for the CDR3 is TGTGCCAGCAGACGTACAGGGGGCTATCAGCCCCAGCATTTT. The chain is built from TRBV12-3 or TRBV12-4 and TRBJ1-5; 9 bases are shared with TRBD1. The CDR3 runs 14 residues. V lost 6 bases and J lost 5; bases outside the gene matches: 5.

A few counts support this clonotype. The V call is TRBV29-1, the J call TRBJ1-1, with D hard to call. The CDR3 spans 17 residues. V was cut by 3 bases and J by 2 bases, with 22 bases left in between. Germline assignment: CDR1 SQVTM and CDR2 ANQGSEA. CDR3 sequence reads: CSVELPWRSPGNTEAFF. CDR3 DNA: TGCAGCGTTGAGCTCCCTTGGCGAAGCCCCGGAAACACTGAAGCTTTCTTT. Looking up the rest from reference TRBV29-1 and TRBJ1-1 gives the full variable domain: SAVISQKPSRDICQRGTSLTIQCQVDSQVTMMFWYRQQPGQSLTLIATANQGSEATYESGFVIDKFPISRPNLTFSTLTVSNMSPEDSSIYLCSVELPWRSPGNTEAFFGQGTRLTVV.

The chain's CDR3 is CASSYSGLTGSDEQFF. In nucleotides, the CDR3 is TGTGCCAGCAGTTACTCCGGGTTGACAGGCAGCGATGAGCAGTTCTTC. The gene calls are TRBV6-5 and TRBJ2-1, with D tentatively TRBD1 (6 bases). The CDR3 loop spans 16 amino acids. Trimming took off 0 bases at V and 8 bases at J, with 17 bases between the two ends. The germline gives CDR1 MNHEY, CDR2 SVGAGI.

The CDR3 protein is CASSESDRGTQYF. CDR3 in DNA: TGTGCCAGCAGTGAAAGTGACCGGGGTACGCAGTATTTT. The J gene is TRBJ2-3, the V gene TRBV2, with D possibly matching TRBD2 (5 bases). This CDR3 has 13 amino acids. Germline values: CDR1 SNHLY, CDR2 FYNNEI. The V end was cut by 2 bases, the J end by 8 bases, with 11 bases between.

This clonotype was detected a few times. V gene TRBV29-1 combines with J gene TRBJ1-4; no clear D. The V end was cut by 4 bases, the J end by 1 base, with 4 bases between. This CDR3 spans 12 amino acids. Germline-derived CDR1 and CDR2 are SQVTM and ANQGSEA. The CDR3 region has the DNA TGCAGCGTTGGATTAACTAATGAAAAACTGTTTTTT. It specifies CSVGLTNEKLFF.